The 28 T cell receptor beta chains below were found in one sample sequenced in a study of Graves' ophthalmopathy and Graves' hyperthyroidism. Amplified TCR beta CDR3 regions were obtained using RNA transcripts as template. First-round RT-PCR with HTBI primers preceded a second-round multiplex PCR. Each CDR3 protein gets one entry after TCRdb re-called the multiplex PCR reads with MiXCR. The sample holds around 1.1 million distinct CDR3 sequences, roughly two fifths seen once. The sequencing sample was made of peripheral blood or thyroid tissue (not recorded which). These receptors came from an adult man with Graves' hyperthyroidism.

The chain is built from TRBV5-6 and TRBJ2-5, with D perhaps TRBD1 (5 bases). Germline CDR1 SGHDT, CDR2 YYEEEE. The CDR3 is 15 amino acids. V was pared by 4 bases and J by 5 bases, with 18 bases between. CDR3 sequence (DNA): TGTGCCAGCAGCATGTCCGGGTTGGGGCGCGAGACCCAGTACTTC. Its translation is CASSMSGLGRETQYF.

The rearrangement links TRBV29-1 to TRBJ1-2; no firm D call. Trimming took 6 bases from V and 5 from J, leaving 13 bases between them. The CDR3 is 12 amino acids. The germline V gene encodes CDR1 SQVTM and CDR2 ANQGSEA. The CDR3 DNA is TGCAGCGTGGCAAACGAGGGATATGGCTACACCTTC. It translates to CSVANEGYGYTF.

Only a few counts were recorded for this clonotype. The chain has TRBV15 and TRBJ1-1, with 9 positions matching TRBD1. Trimming removed 3 bases from V and 1 base from J; junction bases left unmatched: 6. Germline V gene sequence: CDR1 LNHNV, CDR2 YYDKDF (reference sequence). The CDR3 runs 16 residues. CDR3 residues: CATSRPPGQGNTEAFF. The CDR3 nucleotides are TGTGCCACCAGCAGGCCACCGGGACAGGGGAACACTGAAGCTTTCTTT.

This clonotype showed up many times. The rearrangement joins TRBV15 to TRBJ1-5; D is undetermined. Looked up from germline, CDR1 is LNHNV and CDR2 is YYDKDF (reference sequence). The germline V and J ends were trimmed by 1 base and 4 bases, with 8 bases remaining between them. The CDR3 sequence is 14 residues long. DNA for the CDR3: TGTGCCACCAGCAGAGCCTACGAAAATCAGCCCCAGCATTTT. It encodes CATSRAYENQPQHF.

A few counts support this clonotype. The V gene is TRBV9, the J gene TRBJ2-6, with D maybe TRBD1 (5 bases). The CDR3 extends over 17 amino acids. The V and J ends lost 2 bases and 4 bases respectively, with 16 bases between them. The germline gives CDR1 SGDLS, CDR2 YYNGEE. CDR3 in amino acids: CASSVASQGSGANVLTF. As DNA, the CDR3 is TGTGCCAGCAGCGTGGCATCTCAGGGATCCGGGGCCAACGTCCTGACTTTC.

This clonotype was seen only a few times. The chain recombines TRBV4-1 with TRBJ2-7; 10 nucleotides align to TRBD2. CDR1 is MGHRA, CDR2 YSYEKL, per germline. The junction had 5 bases not matched to a gene; V was cut back by 0 bases and J by 3 bases. The CDR3 length is 16 residues. The CDR3 region has the DNA TGCGCCAGCAGCCAAGATCTAGCGGGGGAAGGCTACGAGCAGTACTTC. Translated: CASSQDLAGEGYEQYF.

This clonotype was observed many times. The chain has TRBV6-1 and TRBJ2-7; D tentatively fits TRBD1 or TRBD2 (6 bases each). Per the germline V gene, CDR1 is MNHNS and CDR2 is SASEGT. This CDR3 has 12 amino acids. V lost 10 bases to trimming and J lost 3 bases, with 13 bases between them. Written as DNA, the CDR3 is TGTGCCATCGACGGGGGCCGCTACGAGCAGTACTTC. It specifies CAIDGGRYEQYF.

The genes are TRBV7-9 and TRBJ2-5; TRBD1 aligns across 9 bases. Unmatched junction bases numbered 6, after V lost 5 bases and J lost 2 bases. The CDR3 is 15 residues long. The V gene's germline CDR1 is SEHNR and CDR2 FQNEAQ (reference sequence). CDR3 DNA sequence: TGTGCCAGCAGCACTACCGGGACAGGGCAAGAGACCCAGTACTTC. Translating gives CASSTTGTGQETQYF. The entire variable domain, with the rest obtained from reference TRBV7-9 and TRBJ2-5, is as follows: DTGVSQNPRHKITKRGQNVTFRCDPISEHNRLYWYRQTLGQGPEFLTYFQNEAQLEKSRLLSDRFSAERPKGSFSTLEIQRTEQGDSAMYLCASSTTGTGQETQYFGPGTRLLVL.

The chain's CDR3 is CASSLSRTSYEQYF. The CDR3 nucleotides are TGTGCCAGCAGCTTGTCCAGAACCTCCTACGAGCAGTACTTC. The V and J genes are TRBV5-6 and TRBJ2-7; D not certain. V shed 1 base and J shed 0 bases, with 8 bases lying between them. This CDR3 comprises 14 residues. The germline CDR1 and CDR2 sequences are SGHDT and YYEEEE.

Worth noting for this clonotype: A junction boundary mismatches the germline segment, possibly from a read error. The V call is TRBV10-3, the J call TRBJ2-7; D perhaps matches TRBD1 (6 bases). Germline CDR1 and CDR2: ENHRY and SYGVKD. The CDR3 spans 13 residues. As DNA, the CDR3 is TGTGCCAGCAGTCATCAGGACAGCTACGAGCAGCACTTC. Amino acid sequence: CASSHQDSYEQHF.

This clonotype was observed at least ten times. The chain recombines TRBV5-1 with TRBJ1-1, with D unresolved. V lost 3 bases to trimming and J lost 1 base, with 10 bases between them. The CDR3 loop spans 14 amino acids. Germline CDR1 is SGHRS and CDR2 is YFSETQ. CDR3 loop: CASSSPTQNTEAFF. The CDR3 bases are TGCGCCAGCAGCTCGCCGACACAGAACACTGAAGCTTTCTTT.

The table lists this clonotype with a few counts. A read error is possible here, since a much larger clone lies one base away. The J gene is TRBJ1-2, the V gene TRBV7-9, with D uncertain. Per germline, CDR1 SEHNR and CDR2 FQNEAQ (reference sequence). V lost 1 base and J 8 bases, leaving 5 bases between the germline ends. The CDR3 sequence is 11 residues long. The CDR3, as DNA: TGTGCCAGCAGCTTAGACACCGGCTACACCTTC. It is translated as CASSLDTGYTF.

This clonotype has ten or more counts. The chain has TRBV2 and TRBJ1-2; D not certain. V was pared by 6 bases and J by 2 bases, with 10 bases between. There are 13 residues in the CDR3. The V gene's germline CDR1 is SNHLY and CDR2 FYNNEI. The CDR3 region is CASSRTKNYGYTF. CDR3 in DNA: TGTGCCAGCAGCAGGACCAAGAACTATGGCTACACCTTC.

With respect to this clonotype: Since the CDR3 does not end with the conserved phenylalanine or tryptophan, this likely comes from a read error. It is unclear where the CDR3 begins or ends on the DNA, so no DNA is shown, and the CDR3 is as TCRdb lists it. CDR3: CASSEAKGLRY. The gene calls are TRBV2 and TRBJ1-4. Germline assignment: CDR1 SNHLY and CDR2 FYNNEI. The CDR3 region is 11 residues in length, termini included.

The chain links TRBV7-6 to TRBJ2-7, with a possible D match to TRBD1 (6 bases). Germline V lookup: CDR1 SGHVS, CDR2 FNYEAQ. Deletions cut 5 bases from V and 3 bases from J, with 14 bases between. CDR3 size: 14 residues. The CDR3 sequence: CASSPWTEGYEQYF. CDR3 in DNA: TGTGCCAGCAGCCCGTGGACAGAGGGCTACGAGCAGTACTTC.

This clonotype has at least ten counts. The gene calls are TRBV5-1 and TRBJ1-2; D possibly corresponds to TRBD1 (6 bases). The CDR3 is made up of 13 amino acids. Germline V lookup: CDR1 SGHRS, CDR2 YFSETQ. V was shortened by 5 bases and J by 4 bases, with 12 bases between the two germline ends. The CDR3 DNA reads TGCGCCAGCAGAGAACAGGGTATCTATGGCTACACCTTC. This codes for CASREQGIYGYTF.

This clonotype was seen at least ten times. In DNA, the CDR3 is TGCGCCAGCAGCCCGGACGTTGGCAATCAGCCCCAGCATTTT. It specifies CASSPDVGNQPQHF. V usage is TRBV5-1 and J usage is TRBJ1-5; unclear D gene. CDR1 is SGHRS and CDR2 is YFSETQ in the germline V gene. V shed 4 bases and J shed 2 bases, with 10 bases lying between them. CDR3 size: 14 residues.

This clonotype was detected ten times or more. V is TRBV12-3 or TRBV12-4 and J is TRBJ1-1, with no clear D. V gave up 6 bases and J gave up 0 bases, with 11 bases separating them. The CDR3 spans 14 residues. DNA of the CDR3: TGTGCCAGCAGCCGAAACGACCTGAACACTGAAGCTTTCTTT. This encodes CASSRNDLNTEAFF.

The chain joins TRBV20-1 to TRBJ2-5; TRBD2 might be the D (6 bases). CDR3 length: 15 amino acids. The V gene lost 6 bases and the J gene lost 2 bases, with 19 bases spanning the gap. Germline CDR1 reads DFQATT; CDR2 reads SNEGSKA (reference sequence). The CDR3 sequence is CSAPPSAEGQETQYF. The CDR3 nucleotides are TGCAGTGCCCCTCCATCAGCGGAGGGGCAAGAGACCCAGTACTTC.

Ten or more counts support this clonotype. The junction does not match germline at one end; this may be a read error. The chain is built from TRBV2 and TRBJ1-6; no clear D. The CDR3 length is 12 residues. The germline V gene encodes CDR1 SNHLY and CDR2 FYNNEI. The DNA for the CDR3 is TGTGCCAGCAGGAGAACCCCTTCACCCCTCCATTTT. It codes for CASRRTPSPLHF.

The gene calls are TRBV25-1 and TRBJ2-5, with a tentative D call TRBD1 (6 bases). The CDR3 sequence is 15 residues long. The ends were cut back, 5 bases at V and 5 bases at J, with 18 bases in the middle. From germline, CDR1 is MGHDK and CDR2 SYGVNS. The CDR3 here is CASSNQRAGDETQYF. The CDR3 DNA reads as TGTGCCAGCAGTAACCAGAGGGCAGGGGACGAGACCCAGTACTTC.

This clonotype was observed many times. The V call is TRBV20-1, the J call TRBJ1-5; D unclear. The CDR3 runs 12 residues. Trimming pared 2 bases from V and 2 bases from J, leaving 4 bases between. Germline-derived CDR1 and CDR2 are DFQATT and SNEGSKA (reference sequence). Written as DNA, the CDR3 is TGCAGTGCTAGAAAGGGCAATCAGCCCCAGCATTTT. It codes for CSARKGNQPQHF.

V usage is TRBV29-1 and J usage is TRBJ2-7; TRBD2 agrees at 10 bases. This CDR3 contains 13 residues. The germline V gene encodes CDR1 SQVTM and CDR2 ANQGSEA. The V segment lost 7 bases and the J segment 3 bases; nucleotides outside the gene matches: 6. Written as DNA, the CDR3 is TGCAGCGAATCTAGCGGGAGAGGCTACGAGCAGTACTTC. The encoded protein is CSESSGRGYEQYF.

This rearrangement joins TRBV15 to TRBJ1-6; 7 nucleotides line up with TRBD1. Germline V lookup: CDR1 LNHNV, CDR2 YYDKDF (reference sequence). The ends lost 1 base at V and 7 bases at J; junction bases unmatched: 7. The CDR3 runs 16 residues. CDR3 nucleotides: TGTGCCACCAGCAGAGGTTTTATGGACAGGAATTCACCCCTCCACTTT. It translates to CATSRGFMDRNSPLHF.

This clonotype has just a few counts. The CDR3 loop is CSVGRVINYGYTF. CDR3 bases: TGCAGCGTTGGTCGGGTGATTAACTATGGCTACACCTTC. The chain employs TRBV29-1 and TRBJ1-2; no clear D gene. Germline V CDR1 and CDR2: SQVTM, ANQGSEA. The V end was cut by 4 bases, the J end by 1 base, with 10 bases between. The CDR3 is 13 amino acids.

CDR3 sequence reads: CASSFWDKRIYEQYF. In DNA form, the CDR3 reads TGTGCCAGCAGCTTTTGGGACAAACGGATCTACGAGCAGTACTTC. The chain combines TRBV7-9 with TRBJ2-7; D possibly corresponds to TRBD1 (6 bases). This CDR3 is 15 amino acids long. Germline V gives CDR1 SEHNR, CDR2 FQNEAQ (reference sequence). V was pared by 3 bases and J by 3 bases, with 15 bases between.

This clonotype was seen ten or more times. This sequence joins TRBV7-8 and TRBJ1-1; TRBD1 is a possible D gene (6 bases). V gave up 2 bases and J gave up 10 bases, with 20 bases separating them. The CDR3 contains 15 residues. The V gene's germline CDR1 is SGHVS and CDR2 FQNEAQ. CDR3: CASSLMGTLNAGAFF. The CDR3 DNA follows: TGTGCCAGCAGCTTAATGGGGACACTCAACGCTGGAGCTTTCTTT. Full variable domain (remainder filled in from reference TRBV7-8 and TRBJ1-1): GAGVSQSPRYKVAKRGQDVALRCDPISGHVSLFWYQQALGQGPEFLTYFQNEAQLDKSGLPSDRFFAERPEGSVSTLKIQRTQQEDSAVYLCASSLMGTLNAGAFFGQGTRLTVV.

The genes are TRBV10-3 and TRBJ2-7; D may be TRBD1 or TRBD2 (5 bases each). The CDR3 consists of 15 residues. Trimming cost V 5 bases and J 4 bases, with 18 bases left between them. Germline V gene data show CDR1 as ENHRY and CDR2 as SYGVKD. CDR3 nucleotide sequence: TGTGCCATCAGTTACTCGTGGGGGTCCGGGTACGAGCAGTACTTC. This translates into CAISYSWGSGYEQYF.